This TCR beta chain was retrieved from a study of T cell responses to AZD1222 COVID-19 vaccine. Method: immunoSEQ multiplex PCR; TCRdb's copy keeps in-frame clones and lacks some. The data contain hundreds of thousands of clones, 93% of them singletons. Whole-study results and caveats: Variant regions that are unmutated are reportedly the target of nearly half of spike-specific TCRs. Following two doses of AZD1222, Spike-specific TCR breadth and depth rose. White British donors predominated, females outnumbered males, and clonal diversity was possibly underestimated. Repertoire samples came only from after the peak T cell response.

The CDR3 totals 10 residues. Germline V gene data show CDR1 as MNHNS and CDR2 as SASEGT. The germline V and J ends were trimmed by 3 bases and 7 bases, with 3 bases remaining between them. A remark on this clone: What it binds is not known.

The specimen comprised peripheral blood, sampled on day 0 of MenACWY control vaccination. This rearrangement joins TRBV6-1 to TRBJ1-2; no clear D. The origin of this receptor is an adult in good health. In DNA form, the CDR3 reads TGTGCCAGCAGTGAGAGTGGCTACACCTTC. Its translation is CASSESGYTF.